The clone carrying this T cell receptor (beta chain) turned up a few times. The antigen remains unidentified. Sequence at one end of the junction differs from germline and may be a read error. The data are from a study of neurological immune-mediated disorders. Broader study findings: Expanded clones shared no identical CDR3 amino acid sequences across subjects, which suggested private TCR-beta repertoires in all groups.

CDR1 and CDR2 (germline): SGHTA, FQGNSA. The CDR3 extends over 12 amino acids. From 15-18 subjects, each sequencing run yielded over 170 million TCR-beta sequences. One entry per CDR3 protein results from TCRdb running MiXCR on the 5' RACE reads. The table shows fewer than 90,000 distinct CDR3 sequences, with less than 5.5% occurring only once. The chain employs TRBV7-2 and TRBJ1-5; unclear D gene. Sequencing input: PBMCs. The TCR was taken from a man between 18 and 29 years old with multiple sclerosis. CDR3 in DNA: TGTGCCAGCAGCCCCGCGTTTCAGCCCCAGAATTTT. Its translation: CASSPAFQPQNF.